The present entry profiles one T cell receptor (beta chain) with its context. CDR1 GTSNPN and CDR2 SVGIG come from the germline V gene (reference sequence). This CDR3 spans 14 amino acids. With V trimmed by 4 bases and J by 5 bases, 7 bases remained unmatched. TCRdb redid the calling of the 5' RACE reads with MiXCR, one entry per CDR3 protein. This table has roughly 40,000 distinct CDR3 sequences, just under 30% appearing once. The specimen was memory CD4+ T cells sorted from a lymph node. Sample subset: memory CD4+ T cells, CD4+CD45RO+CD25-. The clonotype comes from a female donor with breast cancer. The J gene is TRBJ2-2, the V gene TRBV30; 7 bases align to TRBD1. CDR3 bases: TGTGCCTGGAAGATGACAGGGTGGACCGGGGAGCTGTTTTTT. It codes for CAWKMTGWTGELFF.